This record covers a single TCR beta chain. CD8+ and CD4+ T cells from blood underwent TCR beta sequencing, which was carried out in a high-throughput format. Negative isolation yielded CD4+ and CD8+ T cells, and FACS enriched TEMRA cells. A quantity of roughly 0.5 to 1 ug RNA underwent reverse transcription using random hexamers. Across 54 Vbeta and 13 Jbeta, immunoSEQ multiplex PCR amplified TCR beta CDR3. TCRdb analysed the immunoSEQ multiplex PCR reads with MiXCR anew, one entry per CDR3 protein. The sample carries around 160,000 distinct CDR3 sequences, around 94% recorded once. The sample is drawn from a study of CD8 T cells in Susac syndrome. Trimming cost V 4 bases and J 5 bases; bases outside gene matches: 4. Germline values: CDR1 LGHNA, CDR2 YSLEER. The CDR3 contains 13 residues.

The source of this sequence is a human donor in good health. The specimen sequenced was CD4+ T cells from PBMCs. The genes are TRBV4-3 and TRBJ1-1; 7 bases agree with TRBD1. CDR3 loop: CASSRETGTEAFF. In nucleotides, the CDR3 is TGCGCCAGCAGCCGTGAGACAGGGACTGAAGCTTTCTTT.